This T cell receptor (beta chain) is drawn from a study of blood T cell repertoires in COVID-19. Authors' methods: By means of reference gene primer amplification, nucleated cell counts were estimated. Method: immunoSEQ multiplex PCR; TCRdb's copy keeps in-frame clones and lacks some. The D gene and trimming were derived from the DNA, and the V and J assignments and clone size from that table. The repertoire includes 100,000 or so clones, around 90% of them detected once, and 3% to 4.5% sits in the top ten. This clone turned up a few times. This TCR came from a woman between 50 and 59 years old in a cohort sampled during active COVID-19. The specimen was peripheral blood.

CDR3 protein: CASSHGTSGKGRYNEQFF. For the CDR3, the DNA is TGTGCCAGCAGTCATGGGACTAGCGGGAAAGGTCGATACAATGAGCAGTTCTTC. The chain is built from TRBV2 and TRBJ2-1, with 13 positions matching TRBD2. The CDR3 contains 18 residues. Losses at the gene ends were 5 bases for V and 4 bases for J; bases not matched to a gene: 11. Germline-derived CDR1 and CDR2 are SNHLY and FYNNEI.